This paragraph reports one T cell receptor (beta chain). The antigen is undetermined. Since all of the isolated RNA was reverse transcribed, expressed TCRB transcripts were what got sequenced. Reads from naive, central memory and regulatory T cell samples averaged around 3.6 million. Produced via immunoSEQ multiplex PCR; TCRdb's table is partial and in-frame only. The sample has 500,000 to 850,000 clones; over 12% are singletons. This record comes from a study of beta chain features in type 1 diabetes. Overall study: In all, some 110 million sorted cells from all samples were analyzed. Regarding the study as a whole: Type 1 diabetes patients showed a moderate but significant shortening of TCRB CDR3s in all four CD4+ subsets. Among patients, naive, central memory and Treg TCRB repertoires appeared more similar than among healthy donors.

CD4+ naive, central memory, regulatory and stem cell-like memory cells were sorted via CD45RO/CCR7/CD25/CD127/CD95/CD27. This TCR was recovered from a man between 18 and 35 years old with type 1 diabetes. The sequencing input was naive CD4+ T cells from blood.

The CDR3 DNA reads TGTGCCAGCTCGATTGGGGCAGCTCAAGAGACCCAGTACTTC. It is translated as CASSIGAAQETQYF. This chain links TRBV7-2 with TRBJ2-5, with D tentatively TRBD1 (5 bases). The V end lost 8 bases, the J end lost 2 bases, and 15 bases lay between the germline ends. Germline CDR1 reads SGHTA; CDR2 reads FQGNSA. The CDR3 has 14 residues.